This TCR beta chain was identified in a study of T cells expressing NK-cell markers. Overall study: Sequenced donors, eight in total, included seven who were HCMV-seropositive and one who was seronegative.

This CDR3 has 13 amino acids. Germline-derived CDR1 and CDR2 are MNHNS and SASEGT. General observations from the study: The same clonotypes also predominated in the CD3+CD56-NKG2C+ fraction of several donors.

Note on this clonotype: The antigen is undetermined.

From its re-call of the 5' RACE reads, TCRdb lists each CDR3 protein once, without DNA. This table lists roughly 420,000 distinct CDR3 sequences. Sequenced: blood T cells: a sorted CD56 or NKG2C T cell subset, CD4+ or CD8+ T cells, or bulk PBMC T cells (not recorded which). The receptor was derived from a woman between 18 and 70 years old in good health. This chain connects TRBV6-1 to TRBJ2-7; TCRdb designates TRBD1, a call that cannot be tested without DNA. The CDR3 reads CASSADRSGEQYF.